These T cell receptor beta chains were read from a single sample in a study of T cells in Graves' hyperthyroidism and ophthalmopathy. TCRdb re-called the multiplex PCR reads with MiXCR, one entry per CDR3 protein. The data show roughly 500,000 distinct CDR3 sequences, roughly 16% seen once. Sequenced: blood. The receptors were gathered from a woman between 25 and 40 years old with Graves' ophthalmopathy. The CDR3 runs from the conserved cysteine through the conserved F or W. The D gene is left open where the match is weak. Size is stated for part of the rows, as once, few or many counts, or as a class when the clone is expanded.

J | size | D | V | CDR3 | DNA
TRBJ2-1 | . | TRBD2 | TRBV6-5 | CASSYLTSGTSTYNEQFF | TGTGCCAGCAGTTACTTGACTAGCGGGACCTCGACCTACAATGAGCAGTTCTTC
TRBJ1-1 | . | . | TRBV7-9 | CASRPSGLNTEAFF | TGTGCCAGCAGGCCATCAGGCTTGAACACTGAAGCTTTCTTT
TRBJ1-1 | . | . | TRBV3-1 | CASSQDPPDGLNTEAFF | TGTGCCAGCAGCCAAGATCCCCCGGACGGATTGAACACTGAAGCTTTCTTT
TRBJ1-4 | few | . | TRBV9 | CASSFGDITNEKLFF | TGTGCCAGTTCCTTTGGGGACATCACTAATGAAAAACTGTTTTTT
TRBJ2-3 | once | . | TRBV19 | CASSRTETTDTQYF | TGTGCCAGTAGTAGAACGGAGACCACAGATACGCAGTATTTT
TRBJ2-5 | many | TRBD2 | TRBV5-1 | CASSGGLAGVEYF | TGCGCCAGCAGCGGGGGACTAGCGGGAGTCGAGTACTTC
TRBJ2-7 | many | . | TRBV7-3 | CASSQTGRAYEQYF | TGTGCCAGCAGTCAAACGGGACGAGCCTACGAGCAGTACTTC
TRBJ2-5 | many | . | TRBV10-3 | CAISESGSGETQYF | TGTGCCATCAGTGAGTCGGGTAGCGGAGAGACCCAGTACTTC
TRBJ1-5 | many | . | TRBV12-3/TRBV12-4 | CASHSTGYSNQPQHF | TGTGCCAGTCATTCGACAGGTTATAGCAATCAGCCCCAGCATTTT
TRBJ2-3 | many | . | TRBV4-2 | CASSRGGSTDTQYF | TGTGCCAGCAGCCGTGGAGGGAGCACAGATACGCAGTATTTT
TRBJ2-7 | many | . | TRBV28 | CASSFGQTDYEQYF | TGTGCCAGCAGTTTCGGTCAAACAGACTACGAGCAGTACTTC
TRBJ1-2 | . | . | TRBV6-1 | CASSLTEIRATYYGYTF | TGTGCCAGCAGCCTGACAGAGATTAGAGCGACTTACTATGGCTACACCTTC
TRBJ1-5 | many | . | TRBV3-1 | CASSSGGPQHF | TGTGCCAGCAGCTCCGGAGGGCCCCAGCATTTT
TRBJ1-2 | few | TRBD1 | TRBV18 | CASSRATGGGTF | TGTGCCAGCTCCCGGGCTACAGGGGGCGGCACCTTC
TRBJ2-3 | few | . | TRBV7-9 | CASSSLGVVSDTQYF | TGTGCCAGCAGCTCCCTTGGGGTTGTGAGCGATACGCAGTATTTT
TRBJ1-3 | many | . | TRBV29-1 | CSVVGGNTIYF | TGCAGCGTTGTAGGTGGAAACACCATATATTTT
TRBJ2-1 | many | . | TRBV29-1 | CSVEKSGGGSYNEQFF | TGCAGCGTTGAAAAGTCGGGGGGCGGCTCCTACAATGAGCAGTTCTTC
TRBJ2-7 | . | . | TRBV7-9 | CASSQAWGVRYEQYF | TGCGCCAGCAGCCAGGCCTGGGGGGTAAGGTACGAGCAGTACTTC
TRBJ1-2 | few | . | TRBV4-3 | CASSQGVLGDGYTF | TGCGCCAGCAGCCAAGGCGTCTTGGGCGATGGCTACACCTTC
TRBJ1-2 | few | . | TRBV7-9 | CASSLRAGDSYGYTF | TGTGCCAGCAGCTTACGGGCAGGGGATAGCTATGGCTACACCTTC
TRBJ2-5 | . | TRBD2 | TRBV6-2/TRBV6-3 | CASSYPRSGLQEAQYF | TGTGCCAGCAGTTACCCCAGATCGGGACTACAAGAGGCCCAGTACTTC
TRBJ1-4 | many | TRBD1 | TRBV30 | CAWNLGTASSNEKLFF | TGTGCCTGGAACCTAGGGACAGCCTCCTCTAATGAAAAACTGTTTTTT
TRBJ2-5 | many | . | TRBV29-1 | CSVEIEGPGETQYF | TGCAGCGTTGAAATAGAGGGTCCAGGGGAGACCCAGTACTTC
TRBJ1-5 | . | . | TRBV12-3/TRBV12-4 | CASTLRWGADQPQHF | TGTGCCAGCACTTTGCGCTGGGGGGCGGATCAGCCCCAGCATTTT
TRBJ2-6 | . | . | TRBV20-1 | CSARGQGIRSGANVLTF | TGCAGTGCTAGGGGGCAGGGGATACGATCTGGGGCCAACGTCCTGACTTTC
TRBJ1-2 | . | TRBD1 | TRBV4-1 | CASSQETQGVNYGYTF | TGCGCCAGCAGCCAAGAGACCCAGGGGGTTAACTATGGCTACACCTTC
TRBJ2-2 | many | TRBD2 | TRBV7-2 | CASSLALPSGSWAGELFF | TGTGCCAGCAGCTTAGCTCTCCCGAGCGGGAGTTGGGCCGGGGAGCTGTTTTTT
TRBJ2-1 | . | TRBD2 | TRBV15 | CATSRGRGGNEQFF | TGTGCCACCAGCAGAGGACGGGGGGGGAATGAGCAGTTCTTC
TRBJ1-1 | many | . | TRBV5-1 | CASSLAPLNTEAFF | TGCGCCAGCAGCTTGGCTCCTCTAAACACTGAAGCTTTCTTT
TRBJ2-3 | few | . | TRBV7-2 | CASSLAGRTITDTQYF | TGTGCCAGCAGCTTAGCGGGTCGGACGATCACAGATACGCAGTATTTT
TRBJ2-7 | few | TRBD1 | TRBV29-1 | CSAGGRGPYEQYF | TGCAGCGCCGGAGGCAGGGGGCCCTACGAGCAGTACTTC
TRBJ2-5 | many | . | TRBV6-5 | CASSYGPRGETQYF | TGTGCCAGCAGTTACGGGCCCAGGGGAGAGACCCAGTACTTC
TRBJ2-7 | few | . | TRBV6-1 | CASSEESGDEQYF | TGTGCCAGCAGTGAAGAGTCAGGGGACGAGCAGTACTTC